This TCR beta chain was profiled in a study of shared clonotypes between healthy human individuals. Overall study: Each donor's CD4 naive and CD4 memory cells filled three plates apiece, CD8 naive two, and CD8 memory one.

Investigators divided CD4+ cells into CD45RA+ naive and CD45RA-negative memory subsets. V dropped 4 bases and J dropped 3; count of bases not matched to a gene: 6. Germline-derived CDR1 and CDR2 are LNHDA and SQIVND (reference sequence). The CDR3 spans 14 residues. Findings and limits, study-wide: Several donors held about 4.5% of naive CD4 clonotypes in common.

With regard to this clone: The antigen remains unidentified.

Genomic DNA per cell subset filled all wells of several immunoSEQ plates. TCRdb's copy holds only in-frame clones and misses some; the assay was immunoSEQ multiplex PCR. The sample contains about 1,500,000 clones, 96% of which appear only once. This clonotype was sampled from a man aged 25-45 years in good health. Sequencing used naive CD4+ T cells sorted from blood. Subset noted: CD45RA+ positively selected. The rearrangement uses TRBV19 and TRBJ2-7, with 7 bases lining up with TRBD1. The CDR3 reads CASSSRDSSYEQYF. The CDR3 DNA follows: TGTGCCAGTAGTAGTCGGGACAGTAGCTACGAGCAGTACTTC.